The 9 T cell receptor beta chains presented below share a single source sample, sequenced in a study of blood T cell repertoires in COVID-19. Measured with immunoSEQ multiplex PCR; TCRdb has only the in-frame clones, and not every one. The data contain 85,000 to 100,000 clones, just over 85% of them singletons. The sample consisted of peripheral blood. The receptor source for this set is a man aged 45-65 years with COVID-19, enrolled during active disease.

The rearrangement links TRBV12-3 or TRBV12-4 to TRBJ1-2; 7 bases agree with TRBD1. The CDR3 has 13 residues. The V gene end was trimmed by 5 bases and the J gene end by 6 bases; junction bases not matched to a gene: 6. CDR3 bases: TGTGCCAGCAGTCGAACGGACAGGAATGGCTACACCTTC. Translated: CASSRTDRNGYTF.

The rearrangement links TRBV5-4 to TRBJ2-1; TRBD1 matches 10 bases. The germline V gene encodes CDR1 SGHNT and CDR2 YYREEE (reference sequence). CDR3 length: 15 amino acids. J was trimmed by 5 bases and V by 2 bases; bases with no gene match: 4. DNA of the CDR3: TGTGCCAGCAGCTTAGACAGGGGGCGGAACAATGAGCAGTTCTTC. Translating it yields CASSLDRGRNNEQFF. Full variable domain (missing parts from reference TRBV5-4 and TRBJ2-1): ETGVTQSPTHLIKTRGQQVTLRCSSQSGHNTVSWYQQALGQGPQFIFQYYREEENGRGNFPPRFSGLQFPNYSSELNVNALELDDSALYLCASSLDRGRNNEQFFGPGTRLTVL.

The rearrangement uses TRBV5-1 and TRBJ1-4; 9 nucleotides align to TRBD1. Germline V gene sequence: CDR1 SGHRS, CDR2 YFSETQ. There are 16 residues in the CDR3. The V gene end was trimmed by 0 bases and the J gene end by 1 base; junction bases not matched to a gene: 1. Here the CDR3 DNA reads TGCGCCAGCAGCTTGGTGGGACAGGGAACTAATGAAAAACTGTTTTTT. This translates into CASSLVGQGTNEKLFF. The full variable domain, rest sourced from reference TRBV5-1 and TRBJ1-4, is KAGVTQTPRYLIKTRGQQVTLSCSPISGHRSVSWYQQTPGQGLQFLFEYFSETQRNKGNFPGRFSGRQFSNSRSEMNVSTLELGDSALYLCASSLVGQGTNEKLFFGSGTQLSVL.

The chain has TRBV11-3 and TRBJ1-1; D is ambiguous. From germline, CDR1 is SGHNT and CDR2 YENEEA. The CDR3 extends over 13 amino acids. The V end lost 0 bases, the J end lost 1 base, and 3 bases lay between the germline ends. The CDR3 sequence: CASSLERNTEAFF. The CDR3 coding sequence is TGTGCCAGCAGCTTAGAGCGGAACACTGAAGCTTTCTTT.

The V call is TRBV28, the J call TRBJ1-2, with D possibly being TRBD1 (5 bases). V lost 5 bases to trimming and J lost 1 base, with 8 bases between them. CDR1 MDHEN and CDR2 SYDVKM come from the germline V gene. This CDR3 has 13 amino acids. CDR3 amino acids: CASSLDSNYGYTF. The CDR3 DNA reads TGTGCCAGCAGTCTCGACAGTAACTATGGCTACACCTTC.

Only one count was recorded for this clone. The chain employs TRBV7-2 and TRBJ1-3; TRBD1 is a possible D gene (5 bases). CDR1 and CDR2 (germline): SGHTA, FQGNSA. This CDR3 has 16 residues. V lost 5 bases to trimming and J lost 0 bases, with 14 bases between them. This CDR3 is CASSPDNTLSGNTIYF. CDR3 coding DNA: TGTGCCAGCAGCCCGGACAACACGCTCTCTGGAAACACCATATATTTT.

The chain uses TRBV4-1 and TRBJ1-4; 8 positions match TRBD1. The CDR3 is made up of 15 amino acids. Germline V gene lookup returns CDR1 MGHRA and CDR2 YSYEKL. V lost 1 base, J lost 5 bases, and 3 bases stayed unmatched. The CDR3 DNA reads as TGCGCCAGCAGCCAAGTTCGGACAGGGAATGAAAAACTGTTTTTT. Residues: CASSQVRTGNEKLFF.

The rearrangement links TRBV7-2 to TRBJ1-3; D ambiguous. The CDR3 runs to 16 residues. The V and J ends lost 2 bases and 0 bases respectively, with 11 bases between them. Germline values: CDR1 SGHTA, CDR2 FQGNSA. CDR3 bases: TGTGCCAGCAGCTTACAACAGCCGTTCTCTGGAAACACCATATATTTT. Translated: CASSLQQPFSGNTIYF.

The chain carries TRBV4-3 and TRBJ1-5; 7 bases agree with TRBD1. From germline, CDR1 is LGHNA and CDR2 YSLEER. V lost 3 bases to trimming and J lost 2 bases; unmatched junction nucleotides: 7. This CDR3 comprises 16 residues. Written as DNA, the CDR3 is TGCGCCAGCAGCCAGGAACAGGGGTTGGGCAATCAGCCCCAGCATTTT. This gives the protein CASSQEQGLGNQPQHF.